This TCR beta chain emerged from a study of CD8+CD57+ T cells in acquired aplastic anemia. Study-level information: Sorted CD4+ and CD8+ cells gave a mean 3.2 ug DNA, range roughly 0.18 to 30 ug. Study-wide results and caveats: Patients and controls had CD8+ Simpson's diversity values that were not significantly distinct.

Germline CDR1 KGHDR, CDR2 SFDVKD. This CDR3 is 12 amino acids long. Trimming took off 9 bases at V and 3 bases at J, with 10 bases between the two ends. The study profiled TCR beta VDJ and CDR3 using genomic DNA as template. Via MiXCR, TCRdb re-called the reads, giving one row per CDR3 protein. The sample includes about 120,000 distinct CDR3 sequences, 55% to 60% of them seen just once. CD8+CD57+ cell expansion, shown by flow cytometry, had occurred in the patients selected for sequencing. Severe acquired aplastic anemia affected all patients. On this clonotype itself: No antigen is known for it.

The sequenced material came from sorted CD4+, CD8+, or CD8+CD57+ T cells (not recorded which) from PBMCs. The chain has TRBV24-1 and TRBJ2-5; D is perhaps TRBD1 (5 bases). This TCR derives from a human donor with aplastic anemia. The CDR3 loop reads CATSPGKETQYF. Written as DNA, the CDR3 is TGTGCCACCTCCCCAGGGAAAGAGACCCAGTACTTC.